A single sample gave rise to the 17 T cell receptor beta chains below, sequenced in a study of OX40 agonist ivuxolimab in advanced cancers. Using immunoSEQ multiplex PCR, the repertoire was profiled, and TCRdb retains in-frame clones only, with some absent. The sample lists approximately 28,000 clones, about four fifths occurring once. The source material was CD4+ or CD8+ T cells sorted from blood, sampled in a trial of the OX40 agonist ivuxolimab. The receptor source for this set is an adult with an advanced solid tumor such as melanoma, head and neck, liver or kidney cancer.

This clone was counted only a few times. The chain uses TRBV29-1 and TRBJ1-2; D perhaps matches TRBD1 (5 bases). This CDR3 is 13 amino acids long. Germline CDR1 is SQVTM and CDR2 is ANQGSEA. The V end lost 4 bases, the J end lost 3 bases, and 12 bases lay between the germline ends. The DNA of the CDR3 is TGCAGCGTTGTACCCAGGGATGACTATGGCTACACCTTC. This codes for CSVVPRDDYGYTF.

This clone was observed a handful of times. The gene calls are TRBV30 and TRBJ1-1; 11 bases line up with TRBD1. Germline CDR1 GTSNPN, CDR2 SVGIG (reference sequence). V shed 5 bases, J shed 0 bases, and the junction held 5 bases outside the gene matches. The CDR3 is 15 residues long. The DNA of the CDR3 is TGTGCCTGGGAGGGACAGGGGGACCTGAACACTGAAGCTTTCTTT. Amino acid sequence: CAWEGQGDLNTEAFF.

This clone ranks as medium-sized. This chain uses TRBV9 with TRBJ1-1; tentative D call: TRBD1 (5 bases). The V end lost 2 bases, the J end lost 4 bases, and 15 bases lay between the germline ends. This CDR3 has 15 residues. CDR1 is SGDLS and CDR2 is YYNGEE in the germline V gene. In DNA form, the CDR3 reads TGTGCCAGCAGCGTCGAGGGTCAAGGGGCCACTGAAGCTTTCTTT. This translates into CASSVEGQGATEAFF.

The CDR3 DNA follows: TGTGCCTGGAGTCTTCCGGGACAAACCTACGAGCAGTACTTC. Protein sequence: CAWSLPGQTYEQYF. The chain carries TRBV30 and TRBJ2-7; D might be TRBD1 (6 bases). Germline V gene sequence: CDR1 GTSNPN, CDR2 SVGIG (reference sequence). The V gene lost 2 bases and the J gene lost 2 bases, with 13 bases spanning the gap. The CDR3 length is 14 residues. Combining the CDR3 with reference TRBV30 and TRBJ2-7 gives the whole variable domain SQTIHQWPATLVQPVGSPLSLECTVEGTSNPNLYWYRQAAGRGLQLLFYSVGIGQISSEVPQNLSASRPQDRQFILSSKKLLLSDSGFYLCAWSLPGQTYEQYFGPGTRLTVT.

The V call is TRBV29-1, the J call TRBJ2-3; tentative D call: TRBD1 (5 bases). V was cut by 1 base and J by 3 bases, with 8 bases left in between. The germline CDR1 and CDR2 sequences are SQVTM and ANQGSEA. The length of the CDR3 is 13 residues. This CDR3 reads CSVEGRETDTQYF. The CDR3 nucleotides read TGCAGCGTTGAAGGCAGGGAAACAGATACGCAGTATTTT.

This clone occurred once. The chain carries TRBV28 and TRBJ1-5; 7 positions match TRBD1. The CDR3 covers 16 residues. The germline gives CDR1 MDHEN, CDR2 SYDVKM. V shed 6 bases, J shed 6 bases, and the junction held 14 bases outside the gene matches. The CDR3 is CASRILVQGSSQPQHF. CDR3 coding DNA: TGTGCCAGCAGAATCTTAGTACAGGGGAGTTCTCAGCCCCAGCATTTT.

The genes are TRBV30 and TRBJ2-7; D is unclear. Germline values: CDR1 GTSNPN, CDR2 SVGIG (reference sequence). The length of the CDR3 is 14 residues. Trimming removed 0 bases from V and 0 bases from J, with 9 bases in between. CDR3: CAWSVPGSSYEQYF. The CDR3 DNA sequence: TGTGCCTGGAGTGTACCAGGTAGCTCCTACGAGCAGTACTTC.

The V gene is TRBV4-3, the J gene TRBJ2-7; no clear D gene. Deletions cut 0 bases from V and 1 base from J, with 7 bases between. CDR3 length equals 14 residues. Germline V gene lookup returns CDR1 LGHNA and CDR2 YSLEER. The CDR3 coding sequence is TGCGCCAGCAGCCAAGATCAAGGGTCCTACGAGCAGTACTTC. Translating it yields CASSQDQGSYEQYF.

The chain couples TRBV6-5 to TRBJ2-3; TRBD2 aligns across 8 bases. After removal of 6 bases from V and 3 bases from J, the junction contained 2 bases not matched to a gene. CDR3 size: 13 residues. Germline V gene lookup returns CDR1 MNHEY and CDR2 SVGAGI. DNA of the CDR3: TGTGCCAGCAGAGGACTAGCAACAGATACGCAGTATTTT. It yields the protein CASRGLATDTQYF.

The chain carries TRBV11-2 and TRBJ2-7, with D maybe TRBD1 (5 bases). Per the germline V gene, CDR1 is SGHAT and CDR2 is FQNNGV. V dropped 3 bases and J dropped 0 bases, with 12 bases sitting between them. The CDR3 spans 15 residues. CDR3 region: CASSFGQGISYEQYF. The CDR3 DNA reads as TGTGCCAGCAGCTTTGGGCAGGGAATCTCCTACGAGCAGTACTTC.

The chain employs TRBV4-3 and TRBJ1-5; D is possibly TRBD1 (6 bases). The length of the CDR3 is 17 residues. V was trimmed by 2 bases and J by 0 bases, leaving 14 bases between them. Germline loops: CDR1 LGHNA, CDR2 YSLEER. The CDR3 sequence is CASSQTWGQDSNQPQHF. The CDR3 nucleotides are TGCGCCAGCAGCCAAACATGGGGGCAGGATAGCAATCAGCCCCAGCATTTT.

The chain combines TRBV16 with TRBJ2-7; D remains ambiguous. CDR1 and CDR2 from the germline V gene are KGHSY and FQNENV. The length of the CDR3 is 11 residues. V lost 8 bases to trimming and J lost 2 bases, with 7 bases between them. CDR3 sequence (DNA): TGTGCCAGCGGGCCCCCCTACGAGCAGTACTTC. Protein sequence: CASGPPYEQYF.

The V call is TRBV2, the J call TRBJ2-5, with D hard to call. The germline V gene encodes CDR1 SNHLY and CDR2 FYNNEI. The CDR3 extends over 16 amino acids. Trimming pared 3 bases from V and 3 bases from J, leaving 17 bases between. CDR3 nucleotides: TGTGCCAGCAGTGACGAACCGGACCCCCGTAAAGAGACCCAGTACTTC. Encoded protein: CASSDEPDPRKETQYF.

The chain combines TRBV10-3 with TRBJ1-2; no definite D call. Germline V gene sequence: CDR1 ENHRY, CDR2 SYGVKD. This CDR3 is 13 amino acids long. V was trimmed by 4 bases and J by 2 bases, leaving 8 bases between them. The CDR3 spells CAISGNTNYGYTF. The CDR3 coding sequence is TGTGCCATCAGTGGCAACACAAACTATGGCTACACCTTC.

Here the CDR3 reads CASSSRGGNNQPQHF. The CDR3 region has the DNA TGTGCCAGCAGTTCCCGTGGGGGTAACAATCAGCCCCAGCATTTT. This chain uses TRBV28 with TRBJ1-5; possibly TRBD1 for D (5 bases). The CDR3 runs to 15 residues. In germline, CDR1 is MDHEN, CDR2 SYDVKM. V lost 4 bases, J lost 3 bases, and 13 bases lay in between.

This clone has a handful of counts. The CDR3 is CASSLDTFYNEQFF. For the CDR3, the DNA is TGTGCCAGCAGTTTGGACACCTTCTACAATGAGCAGTTCTTC. This chain joins TRBV6-5 and TRBJ2-1; D is perhaps TRBD1 (5 bases). The length of the CDR3 is 14 residues. V was clipped by 4 bases and J by 3 bases, with 10 bases between them. The germline gives CDR1 MNHEY, CDR2 SVGAGI.

The CDR3 region has the DNA TGTGCCAGCAGTGAAGCGCAGGGGGCAATGGGCTATGGCTACACCTTC. Translated: CASSEAQGAMGYGYTF. V is TRBV2 and J is TRBJ1-2; 8 positions match TRBD1. Germline V gene lookup returns CDR1 SNHLY and CDR2 FYNNEI. J was trimmed by 4 bases and V by 0 bases; bases with no gene match: 7. The CDR3 contains 16 residues.